The T cell receptor (beta chain) described here comes from a study of cytomegalovirus exposure and HLA in healthy donors. V lost 6 bases and J lost 0; bases outside the gene matches: 8. Germline CDR1 is LNHDA and CDR2 is SQIVND (reference sequence). CDR3 size: 17 residues. With respect to this clone: Its target is not known.

Study outcomes and limitations: The authors judged a highly shared variant cluster likely a sequencing artifact. Earlier analysis yielded a pattern in which most TCR beta V segments were productive about 87% or about 30% of the time. Among the CMV-associated chains, three were confirmed in vitro as specific for CMV antigens. The Asian-associated ancestry cluster reportedly had fewer N-insertions than the approximately 700-donor mean in a later analysis.

13 Jbeta primers and 60 Vbeta primers were used for the PCR. Sequencing used immunoSEQ multiplex PCR; TCRdb keeps in-frame clones, though not all of them. The repertoire has fewer than 200,000 clones, around three quarters of them found once; the top ten carry roughly 3.6%. The sequencing sample was made of PBMCs. The TCR originated in a man aged 30 to 39 in good health and CMV-seropositive. This chain connects TRBV19 to TRBJ2-6; the match to TRBD1 covers 7 bases. The CDR3 protein is CASSETGTRSGANVLTF. For the CDR3, the DNA is TGTGCCAGTAGCGAGACAGGGACACGCTCTGGGGCCAACGTCCTGACTTTC.